The source of this T cell receptor beta chain is a study of shared clonotypes between healthy human individuals. General study findings and limits: Shared across a few donors were roughly 4.8% of the naive CD4 clonotypes. It was expected that sequencing depth would affect clonotype sharing among donors. The authors sampled blood alone, and tissue repertoires likely differ.

This CDR3 is built from 15 residues. Germline values: CDR1 SGHRS, CDR2 YFSETQ. Trimming took 0 bases from V and 5 from J; bases not matched to a gene: 4. Comment on this clone: Its antigen is unidentified.

The protocol was immunoSEQ multiplex PCR, while the TCRdb copy is restricted to in-frame clones and leaves out a portion. The data contain fewer than 2.5 million clones, under 95% of them singletons. The source material was naive CD4+ T cells from PBMCs. This sample's subset: CD45RA+ positively selected. This TCR was recovered from a young man in good health. Some clones in this sample may be carry-over from other donors' samples. The chain links TRBV5-1 to TRBJ1-5, with TRBD1 identical over 8 bases. The CDR3 DNA is TGCGCCAGCAGCTTGGAAGGGACAGGCTATCAGCCCCAGCATTTT. Residues: CASSLEGTGYQPQHF.